This passage covers 5 T cell receptor beta chains from one sample sequenced in a study of spatial heterogeneity in lung cancer. Via MiXCR, TCRdb re-called the 5' RACE reads, giving one row per CDR3 protein. The table shows 7,500 or so distinct CDR3 sequences, with 14% occurring only once. Study observations and caveats: Tumor mutation counts were tracked by expanded intratumoral alpha and beta TCR counts.

For these TCRs, the target antigens are not known. Time point defined: sample taken at primary tumor resection. The sample here was lung tumor tissue, taken at surgery. The receptor source for this set is a female donor with early-stage non-small cell lung cancer.

This clonotype rates as medium-sized. In a library made to pick up alpha chains, this beta chain is a stray read with a size that means little. The rearrangement uses TRBV20-1 and TRBJ2-3; 12 bases agree with TRBD2. Germline trimming cut 5 bases from V and 0 bases from J; bases unmatched to any gene: 15. Per the germline V gene, CDR1 is DFQATT and CDR2 is SNEGSKA (reference sequence). The CDR3 is made up of 19 amino acids. The CDR3 sequence is CSAATGTSGLLSSTDTQYF. The CDR3 region has the DNA TGCAGTGCTGCAACCGGGACTAGCGGGCTGCTCTCTAGCACAGATACGCAGTATTTT.

Relative to its sample, this clonotype is large. This beta chain is a stray read from a library made for alpha chains; its abundance is not meaningful. The genes are TRBV5-1 and TRBJ2-1; weak D call: TRBD2 (5 bases). From germline, CDR1 is SGHRS and CDR2 YFSETQ. V shed 1 base and J shed 10 bases, with 18 bases lying between them. The CDR3 covers 15 residues. The CDR3 spells CASSLQPGKDREQFF. For the CDR3, the DNA is TGCGCCAGCAGCTTGCAACCCGGGAAAGATCGGGAGCAGTTCTTC.

The sample holds many counts of this clonotype. This beta chain came through as a stray read in a library set up for alpha chains, and its size says little. The rearrangement joins TRBV12-3 or TRBV12-4 to TRBJ1-1; a possible D gene is TRBD1 (5 bases). The V end was cut by 3 bases, the J end by 1 base, with 9 bases between. The CDR3 covers 14 residues. Here the CDR3 reads CASSLFGGNTEAFF. DNA for the CDR3: TGTGCCAGCAGTTTGTTTGGGGGGAACACTGAAGCTTTCTTT.

This clonotype came up many times. Found in a library prepared for alpha chains, this beta chain is an off-target read, and its abundance has little meaning. The chain is built from TRBV12-3 or TRBV12-4 and TRBJ2-7; TRBD1 aligns across 8 bases. V lost 3 bases to trimming and J lost 0 bases; unmatched junction nucleotides: 4. This CDR3 spans 15 amino acids. In DNA, the CDR3 is TGTGCCAGCAGTTTTAGGACAGGGACCTCCTACGAGCAGTACTTC. It codes for CASSFRTGTSYEQYF.

This clonotype was counted many times. Within a library made for alpha chains, this beta chain is off target, and its count is uninformative. The chain links TRBV10-2 to TRBJ2-2; the D gene is possibly TRBD2 (5 bases). The germline gives CDR1 WSHSY, CDR2 SAAADI. Trimming shortened V by 2 bases and J by 3 bases, and 7 bases separated the two germline ends. This CDR3 is 14 amino acids long. CDR3 residues: CASSERRDTGELFF. CDR3 DNA: TGCGCCAGCAGTGAGAGGCGGGACACCGGGGAGCTGTTTTTT.